This TCR beta chain emerged from a study of cytomegalovirus exposure and HLA in healthy donors. The study, taken as a whole, reports: Cytomegalovirus association was assigned to approximately 160 TCR beta chains. As confirmed in vitro, a few CMV-associated chains were specific for CMV antigens.

About this clone itself: What it recognizes is unknown.

Per germline, CDR1 SGHRS and CDR2 YFSETQ. The length of the CDR3 is 14 residues. Unmatched junction bases numbered 6, after V lost 0 bases and J lost 6 bases. The donors were part of the validation cohort of 100 to 150 subjects. That cohort was separate from the first cohort, which comprised several hundred subjects. Produced via immunoSEQ multiplex PCR; TCRdb's table is partial and in-frame only. The sample lists roughly 240,000 clones, 87% occurring once. V usage is TRBV5-1 and J usage is TRBJ2-7, with 7 bases identical to TRBD1. Specimen: PBMCs. This TCR was recovered from a man younger than 30 in good health and CMV-seronegative. The CDR3 region is CASSLGQGVSEQYF. The CDR3 DNA reads TGCGCCAGCAGCTTGGGGCAGGGGGTATCCGAGCAGTACTTC.